This T cell receptor (beta chain) stems from a study of Tregs in tolerant kidney transplant recipients. The study's findings and limits: Biological reproducibility was not directly addressed, but technical replication error appeared minimal. Activated donor B cell expansion appeared to reveal the most relevant donor-specific TCRbeta repertoire.

The V gene lost 7 bases and the J gene lost 7 bases, with 22 bases spanning the gap. The CDR3 runs 15 residues. The V gene's germline CDR1 is SGHDT and CDR2 YYEEEE. About this clone: The antigen is unknown.

The nonmyeloablative bone marrow transplants came from related graft donors, with transient mixed chimerism. Clones were sequenced by immunoSEQ multiplex PCR, and TCRdb holds only the in-frame ones, with some missing. There are 95,000 or so clones in the sample; roughly 93% occur only once, and 1.6% lies in the top ten. The rearrangement links TRBV5-6 to TRBJ2-3, with D possibly TRBD2 on 5 matching bases. The sequencing here drew on CD4+ T cells from blood (PBMCs), taken 12 months after the transplant. This receptor was obtained from a human patient who received a combined kidney and bone marrow transplant. Some T cells may trace back to the graft donor. The CDR3 coding sequence is TGTGCCAGCGGCATGGCCGGGATGGATCCTTATACGCAGTATTTT. Amino acids: CASGMAGMDPYTQYF.